These 8 T cell receptor beta chains were all obtained from the same sample, sequenced in a study of shared clonotypes between healthy human individuals (dated by TCRdb to 2020 to 2021). The library relied on the immunoSEQ multiplex PCR assay. Not all clones reach the TCRdb copy of this immuneACCESS table, which keeps in-frame sequences only. Checked studies attribute under half of the gap to unresolved V genes and leave the rest unexplained. This sample is represented by about 580,000 clones; roughly 98% of them were singletons. The ten largest clones take up approximately 0.3% of the sample. CD8 naive samples consisted of CD45RO-negative cells that were positively selected for CCR7, yielding a CD45RA+CCR7+ population without TemRA cells. Sequenced material: naive CD8+ T cells sorted from blood. The meaning of the sample's cell subset or site label: CD45RA+CCR7+. The receptor source for this set is a man aged 25 to 40 in good health.

V gene TRBV28 combines with J gene TRBJ1-5; 10 bases are shared with TRBD1. Unmatched junction bases numbered 13, after V lost 6 bases and J lost 2 bases. The CDR3 has 18 residues. The germline V gene has CDR1 MDHEN and CDR2 SYDVKM. The CDR3 sequence is CASSRGTGDARGNQPQHF. CDR3 coding DNA: TGTGCCAGCAGCCGCGGGACAGGGGACGCCCGAGGCAATCAGCCCCAGCATTTT.

This clone was counted once. The chain employs TRBV28 and TRBJ1-1, with a weak D call TRBD1 (5 bases). The germline V and J ends were trimmed by 5 bases and 7 bases, with 17 bases remaining between them. CDR1 is MDHEN and CDR2 is SYDVKM in the germline V gene. The CDR3 spans 14 residues. The CDR3: CASSPGPQGSEAFF. The CDR3 DNA reads TGTGCCAGCAGTCCAGGGCCCCAAGGTAGTGAAGCTTTCTTT.

The table lists this clone with a count of one. The gene calls are TRBV6-5 and TRBJ2-7, with D perhaps TRBD2 (5 bases). The CDR3 sequence is 13 residues long. Germline CDR1 is MNHEY and CDR2 is SVGAGI. V was shortened by 4 bases and J by 3 bases, with 10 bases between the two germline ends. DNA for the CDR3: TGTGCCAGCAGTTTGGGGAGTCACTACGAGCAGTACTTC. This codes for CASSLGSHYEQYF.

The chain joins TRBV4-1 to TRBJ2-7; 7 bases agree with TRBD1. This CDR3 spans 13 amino acids. Germline-derived CDR1 and CDR2 are MGHRA and YSYEKL. The J segment lost 5 bases and the V segment lost 2 bases, leaving 3 bases of the junction unmatched. Written as DNA, the CDR3 is TGCGCCAGCAGCCAACTTACAGGGGACGAGCAGTACTTC. The encoded protein is CASSQLTGDEQYF.

This rearrangement joins TRBV29-1 to TRBJ2-2, with D possibly being TRBD1 or TRBD2 (6 bases each). Germline-derived CDR1 and CDR2 are SQVTM and ANQGSEA. The CDR3 is 16 residues long. The V and J ends lost 1 base and 0 bases respectively, with 12 bases between them. The CDR3 here is CSVEGSRGPNTGELFF. In DNA, the CDR3 is TGCAGCGTTGAAGGTTCTCGGGGGCCGAACACCGGGGAGCTGTTTTTT.

This chain uses TRBV15 with TRBJ2-3; D may be TRBD2 (5 bases). The germline V gene has CDR1 LNHNV and CDR2 YYDKDF (reference sequence). The CDR3 totals 13 residues. Trimming pared 7 bases from V and 6 bases from J, leaving 14 bases between. The CDR3 loop reads CATTHPGMDTQYF. The DNA of the CDR3 is TGTGCCACCACCCACCCCGGGATGGATACGCAGTATTTT.

This clone came up once. This chain connects TRBV6-6 to TRBJ1-3; D unresolved. CDR3 length: 16 amino acids. V was trimmed by 2 bases and J by 0 bases, leaving 11 bases between them. Germline V gene data show CDR1 as MNHNY and CDR2 as SVGAGI (reference sequence). The CDR3 nucleotides are TGTGCCAGCAGTTACAAAGATTCCTACTCTGGAAACACCATATATTTT. This codes for CASSYKDSYSGNTIYF.

The chain recombines TRBV2 with TRBJ2-1, with 10 bases lining up with TRBD1. CDR1 and CDR2 from the germline V gene are SNHLY and FYNNEI. The CDR3 loop spans 14 amino acids. V lost 7 bases, J lost 4 bases, and 4 bases stayed unmatched. CDR3 in amino acids: CASKTDRGYNEQFF. In nucleotides, the CDR3 is TGTGCCAGCAAGACGGACAGGGGGTACAATGAGCAGTTCTTC. The full variable domain, completed using reference TRBV2 and TRBJ2-1, is EPEVTQTPSHQVTQMGQEVILRCVPISNHLYFYWYRQILGQKVEFLVSFYNNEISEKSEIFDDQFSVERPDGSNFTLKIRSTKLEDSAMYFCASKTDRGYNEQFFGPGTRLTVL.